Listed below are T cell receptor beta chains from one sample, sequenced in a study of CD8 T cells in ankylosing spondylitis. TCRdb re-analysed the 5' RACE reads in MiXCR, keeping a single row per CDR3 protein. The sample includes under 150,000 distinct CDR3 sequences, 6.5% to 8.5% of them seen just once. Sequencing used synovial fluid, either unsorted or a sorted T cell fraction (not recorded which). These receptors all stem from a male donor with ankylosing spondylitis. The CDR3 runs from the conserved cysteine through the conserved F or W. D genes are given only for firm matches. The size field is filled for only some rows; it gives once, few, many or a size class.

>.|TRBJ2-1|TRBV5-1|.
CASSKQGGDIEQFF
TGCGCCAGCAGCAAACAGGGGGGGGACATTGAGCAGTTCTTC
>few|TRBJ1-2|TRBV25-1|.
CASSADRGARGGYTF
TGTGCCAGCAGTGCTGATCGGGGGGCGCGTGGTGGCTACACCTTC
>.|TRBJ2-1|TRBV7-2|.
CASSLQFTGEQFF
TGTGCCAGCAGCTTACAGTTCACGGGTGAGCAGTTCTTC
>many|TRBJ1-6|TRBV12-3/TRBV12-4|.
CASSPGPGWDSPLHF
TGTGCCAGCAGTCCAGGACCTGGTTGGGATTCACCCCTCCACTTT
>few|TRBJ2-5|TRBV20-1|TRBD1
CSAIPGQEGETQYF
TGCAGTGCTATACCGGGACAGGAGGGGGAGACCCAGTACTTC
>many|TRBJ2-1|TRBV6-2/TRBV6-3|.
CASTDRNEQFF
TGTGCCAGCACCGATAGAAATGAGCAGTTCTTC
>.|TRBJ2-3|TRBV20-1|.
CSARVPSANTQYF
TGCAGTGCGAGGGTCCCATCGGCAAATACGCAGTATTTT
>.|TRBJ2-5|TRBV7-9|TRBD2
CASTLEGLAVQETQYF
TGTGCCAGCACCCTGGAAGGACTAGCGGTCCAAGAGACCCAGTACTTC
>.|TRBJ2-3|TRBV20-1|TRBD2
CSSSLGSGGGTQYF
TGCAGTTCGTCGCTGGGTAGCGGGGGGGGCACGCAGTATTTT
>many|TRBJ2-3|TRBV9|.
CASSRKGVRSSTDTQYF
TGTGCCAGCAGTCGAAAGGGCGTCAGGTCTAGCACAGATACGCAGTATTTT
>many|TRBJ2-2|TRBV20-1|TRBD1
CSARGQGNTGELFF
TGCAGTGCTCGGGGACAGGGGAACACCGGGGAGCTGTTTTTT
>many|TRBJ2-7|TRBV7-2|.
CASSFLAFSYEQYF
TGTGCCAGCAGCTTCCTAGCGTTCTCCTACGAGCAGTACTTC
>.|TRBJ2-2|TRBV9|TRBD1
CASSPHRGSNTGELFF
TGTGCCAGCAGCCCTCACAGGGGGTCGAACACCGGGGAGCTGTTTTTT
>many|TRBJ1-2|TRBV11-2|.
CASSLDLVGSGYTF
TGTGCCAGCAGCTTAGATCTCGTGGGTTCTGGCTACACCTTC
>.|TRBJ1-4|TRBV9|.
CASSYNQGPMEKLFF
TGTGCCAGCTCCTACAACCAGGGCCCGATGGAAAAACTGTTTTTT
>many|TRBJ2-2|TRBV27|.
CASRAALGTGELFF
TGTGCCAGCAGAGCCGCATTGGGCACCGGGGAGCTGTTTTTT
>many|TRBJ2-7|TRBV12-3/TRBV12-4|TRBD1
CASTLGQGMDEQYF
TGTGCCAGCACCCTCGGACAGGGGATGGACGAGCAGTACTTC
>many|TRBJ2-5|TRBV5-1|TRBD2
CASSLILAGGIQETQYF
TGCGCCAGCAGCTTAATACTAGCGGGGGGGATCCAAGAGACCCAGTACTTC
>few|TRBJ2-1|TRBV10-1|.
CASRSASVEDNEQFF
TGCGCCAGCAGGTCCGCTAGCGTGGAGGACAATGAGCAGTTCTTC
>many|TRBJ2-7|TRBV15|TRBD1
CATSRDNPGQGYEQYF
TGTGCCACCAGCAGAGACAATCCGGGACAGGGGTACGAGCAGTACTTC
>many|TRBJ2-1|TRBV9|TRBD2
CASSVAAGAPGSYNEQFF
TGTGCCAGCAGCGTAGCGGCGGGAGCACCTGGCTCCTACAATGAGCAGTTCTTC
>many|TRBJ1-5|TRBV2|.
CASRSTGLQPQHF
TGTGCCAGCAGATCCACAGGACTCCAGCCCCAGCATTTT
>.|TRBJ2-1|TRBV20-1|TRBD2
CSAFQTSGRPAEGQFF
TGCAGTGCCTTCCAGACTAGCGGGAGGCCCGCTGAAGGGCAGTTCTTC
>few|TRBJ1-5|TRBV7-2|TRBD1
CASSDRINQPQHF
TGTGCCAGCTCGGACAGGATTAATCAGCCCCAGCATTTT
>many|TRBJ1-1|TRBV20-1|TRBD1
CSADTGQGRTEAFF
TGCAGTGCTGACACGGGACAGGGAAGAACTGAAGCTTTCTTT
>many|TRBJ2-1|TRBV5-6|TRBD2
CASRREIYNEQFF
TGTGCCAGCAGGCGGGAGATCTACAATGAGCAGTTCTTC
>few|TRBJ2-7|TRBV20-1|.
CSARDPGTQTYEQYF
TGCAGTGCTAGAGATCCTGGGACACAGACCTACGAGCAGTACTTC
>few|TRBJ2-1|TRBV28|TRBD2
CASSPGLAGTEQFF
TGTGCCAGCAGCCCGGGACTAGCGGGAACTGAGCAGTTCTTC
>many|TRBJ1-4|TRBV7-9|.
CASSLSGVGEKLFF
TGTGCCAGCAGCTTAAGCGGCGTCGGCGAAAAACTGTTTTTT
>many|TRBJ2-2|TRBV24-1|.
CATSDSRIGELFF
TGTGCCACCAGTGATTCAAGAATCGGGGAGCTGTTTTTT
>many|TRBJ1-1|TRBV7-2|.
CASSFSHRVGAFF
TGTGCCAGCAGCTTCTCCCACAGGGTTGGAGCTTTCTTT
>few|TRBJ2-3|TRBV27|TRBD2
CASGSIRLAPSTDTQYF
TGTGCCAGCGGCTCGATACGACTAGCGCCCAGCACAGATACGCAGTATTTT
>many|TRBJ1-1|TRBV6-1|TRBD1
CASSGTGRGQVEAFF
TGTGCCAGCAGCGGGACCGGGAGGGGGCAGGTTGAAGCTTTCTTT
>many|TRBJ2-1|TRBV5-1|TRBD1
CASSLGQVSYNEQFF
TGCGCCAGCAGCTTAGGACAGGTCTCCTACAATGAGCAGTTCTTC
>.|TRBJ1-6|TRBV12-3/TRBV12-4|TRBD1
CASSSQGARSPLHF
TGTGCCAGCAGTTCACAGGGGGCGAGGTCACCCCTCCACTTT
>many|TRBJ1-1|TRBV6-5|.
CASSYSVGQNTEAFF
TGTGCCAGCAGTTACTCTGTGGGCCAGAACACTGAAGCTTTCTTT
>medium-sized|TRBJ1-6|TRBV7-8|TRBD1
CASSSGQTGGSPLHF
TGTGCCAGCAGCTCGGGACAGACCGGCGGTTCACCCCTCCACTTT
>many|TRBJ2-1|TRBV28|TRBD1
CASTTGGQPRGQFF
TGTGCCAGCACGACAGGGGGCCAACCACGTGGGCAGTTCTTC
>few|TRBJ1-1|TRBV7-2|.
CASTSGPRKAFF
TGTGCCAGCACCTCGGGCCCCCGAAAAGCTTTCTTT
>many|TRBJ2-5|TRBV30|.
CAWSEGSGGLGETQYF
TGTGCCTGGAGTGAAGGATCAGGGGGACTTGGCGAGACCCAGTACTTC
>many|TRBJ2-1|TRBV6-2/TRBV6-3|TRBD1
CASSHRDSLYNEQFF
TGTGCCAGCAGTCACCGGGACAGCCTCTACAATGAGCAGTTCTTC
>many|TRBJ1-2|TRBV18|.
CASSPPSTNYGYTF
TGTGCCAGCTCACCACCGAGCACTAACTATGGCTACACCTTC
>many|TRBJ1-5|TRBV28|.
CASRNGGVGQPQHF
TGTGCCAGCAGGAACGGGGGGGTAGGTCAGCCCCAGCATTTT
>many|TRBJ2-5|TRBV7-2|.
CASSSGLETQYF
TGTGCCAGCAGCTCCGGGTTAGAGACCCAGTACTTC
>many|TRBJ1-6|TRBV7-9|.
CASTLTGTSPLHF
TGTGCCAGCACCCTTACAGGGACTTCACCCCTCCACTTT
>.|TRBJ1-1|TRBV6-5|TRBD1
CASSYPGTVKEEAFF
TGTGCCAGCAGTTACCCCGGGACAGTGAAAGAGGAAGCTTTCTTT
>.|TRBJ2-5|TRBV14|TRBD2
CASSPLGSGTRAQYF
TGTGCCAGCAGCCCTCTGGGTAGCGGGACTCGGGCCCAGTACTTC
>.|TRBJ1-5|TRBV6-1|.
CASRDIIAGTSNQPQHF
TGTGCCAGCAGAGATATTATAGCGGGGACAAGCAATCAGCCCCAGCATTTT
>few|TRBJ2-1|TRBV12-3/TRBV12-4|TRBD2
CASSGTSGGAGEQFF
TGTGCCAGCAGTGGGACTAGCGGGGGGGCCGGTGAGCAGTTCTTC
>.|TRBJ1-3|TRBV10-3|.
CAISESAGTGNTIYF
TGTGCCATCAGTGAGTCGGCAGGGACTGGAAACACCATATATTTT